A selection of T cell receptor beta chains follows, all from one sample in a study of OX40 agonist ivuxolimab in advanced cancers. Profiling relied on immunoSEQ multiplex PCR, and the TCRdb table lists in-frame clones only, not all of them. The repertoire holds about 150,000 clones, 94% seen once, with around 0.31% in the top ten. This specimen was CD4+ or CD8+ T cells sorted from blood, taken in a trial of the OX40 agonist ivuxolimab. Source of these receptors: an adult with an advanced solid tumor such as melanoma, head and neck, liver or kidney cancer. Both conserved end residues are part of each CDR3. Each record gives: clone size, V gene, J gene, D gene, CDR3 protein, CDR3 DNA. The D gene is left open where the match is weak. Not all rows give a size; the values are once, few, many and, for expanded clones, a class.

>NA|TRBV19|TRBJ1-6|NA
CASSIDPIRGYSPLHF
TGTGCCAGTAGTATAGATCCCATCAGGGGTTATTCACCCCTCCACTTT
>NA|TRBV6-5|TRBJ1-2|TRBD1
CASSGGQDRFYGYTF
TGTGCCAGCAGTGGGGGACAGGACCGTTTCTATGGCTACACCTTC
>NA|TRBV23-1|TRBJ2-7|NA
CASSPTNVHEAGTLSYEQYF
TGCGCCAGCAGTCCCACGAACGTTCATGAGGCGGGGACTCTCTCCTACGAGCAGTACTTC
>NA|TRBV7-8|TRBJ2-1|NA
CASSPSRLTSNNEQFF
TGTGCCAGCAGCCCAAGTCGTTTGACGAGCAACAATGAGCAGTTCTTC
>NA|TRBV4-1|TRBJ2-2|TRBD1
CASSQWDRGHNTGELFF
TGCGCCAGCAGCCAATGGGACAGGGGGCACAACACCGGGGAGCTGTTTTTT
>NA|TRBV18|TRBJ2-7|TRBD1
CASRTGDPYEQYF
TGTGCCAGCCGGACAGGAGACCCCTACGAGCAGTACTTC
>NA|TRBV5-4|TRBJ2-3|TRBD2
CASSPMSGRARVGTQYF
TGTGCCAGCAGCCCGATGAGCGGGAGGGCCCGAGTAGGGACGCAGTATTTT
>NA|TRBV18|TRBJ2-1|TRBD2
CASSPPGLETYNEQFF
TGTGCCAGCTCACCACCGGGACTAGAAACGTACAATGAGCAGTTCTTC
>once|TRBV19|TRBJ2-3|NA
CASSIRVEGLSTDTQYF
TGTGCCAGTAGTATCCGCGTAGAGGGACTCAGCACAGATACGCAGTATTTT
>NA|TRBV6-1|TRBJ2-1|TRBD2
CASSPVAGGPGEQFF
TGTGCCAGCAGCCCGGTAGCGGGAGGGCCCGGAGAGCAGTTCTTC
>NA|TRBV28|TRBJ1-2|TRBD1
CASSPGAAGGGYGYTF
TGTGCCAGCAGTCCGGGCGCAGCAGGGGGGGGCTATGGCTACACCTTC
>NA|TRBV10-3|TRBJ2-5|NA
CAISGLGARETQYF
TGTGCCATCAGTGGCCTCGGCGCAAGGGAGACCCAGTACTTC
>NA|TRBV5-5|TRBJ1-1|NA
CASSPRPGMAGTEAFF
TGTGCCAGCAGCCCAAGACCAGGAATGGCGGGCACTGAAGCTTTCTTT
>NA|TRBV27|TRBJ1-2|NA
CASSGSRGYGYTF
TGTGCCAGCAGTGGCAGCCGGGGCTATGGCTACACCTTC
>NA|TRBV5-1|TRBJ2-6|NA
CASNEGNSGANVLTF
TGCGCCAGCAACGAGGGCAACTCTGGGGCCAACGTCCTGACTTTC
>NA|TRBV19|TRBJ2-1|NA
CASSSMGNANEQFF
TGTGCCAGTAGCTCAATGGGGAATGCGAATGAGCAGTTCTTC
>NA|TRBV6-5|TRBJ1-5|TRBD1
CASSTKGGSNQPQHF
TGTGCCAGCAGCACAAAAGGGGGCTCCAATCAGCCCCAGCATTTT
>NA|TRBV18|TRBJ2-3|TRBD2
CASSPWEGLGTDTQYF
TGTGCCAGCTCACCTTGGGAGGGACTCGGCACAGATACGCAGTATTTT
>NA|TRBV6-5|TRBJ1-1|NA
CASSYAGNTEAFF
TGTGCCAGCAGTTACGCGGGGAACACTGAAGCTTTCTTT
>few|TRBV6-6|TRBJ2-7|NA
CASSWISGPTYEQYF
TGTGCCAGCAGTTGGATCAGCGGACCAACCTACGAGCAGTACTTC
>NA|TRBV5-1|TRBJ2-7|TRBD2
CASSLVVGGVYEQYF
TGCGCCAGCAGCTTGGTAGTCGGGGGGGTCTACGAGCAGTACTTC
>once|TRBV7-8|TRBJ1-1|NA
CASSLSTGNGHEAFF
TGTGCCAGCAGCTTATCCACAGGGAACGGCCACGAAGCTTTCTTT
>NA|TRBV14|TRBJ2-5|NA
CASSHPGTGGKTQYF
TGTGCCAGCAGCCACCCCGGGACTGGGGGTAAGACCCAGTACTTC
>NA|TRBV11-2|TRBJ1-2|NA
CASSLDILTSYGYTF
TGTGCCAGCAGCCTGGACATACTCACCTCCTATGGCTACACCTTC
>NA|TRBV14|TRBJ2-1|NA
CASSPAGATYNEQFF
TGTGCCAGCAGCCCGGCGGGGGCCACCTACAATGAGCAGTTCTTC
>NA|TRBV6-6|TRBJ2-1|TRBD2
CASSPPLAGVGNEQFF
TGTGCCAGCAGTCCACCCTTAGCGGGAGTGGGCAATGAGCAGTTCTTC
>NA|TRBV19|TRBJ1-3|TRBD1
CASHRGSFGNTIYF
TGTGCCAGTCACAGGGGCTCATTTGGAAACACCATATATTTT
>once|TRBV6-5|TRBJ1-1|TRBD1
CASRPPTGALTEAFF
TGTGCCAGCAGGCCTCCTACAGGGGCCCTCACTGAAGCTTTCTTT
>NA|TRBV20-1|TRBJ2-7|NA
CSARATYEQYF
TGCAGTGCTAGAGCTACTTACGAGCAGTACTTC
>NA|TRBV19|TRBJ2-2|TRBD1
CASSLTGAILLGELFF
TGTGCCAGTAGTCTTACAGGGGCGATACTTTTGGGGGAGCTGTTTTTT
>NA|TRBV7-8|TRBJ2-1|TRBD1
CASSSGTGGYNEQFF
TGTGCCAGCAGCTCCGGGACAGGGGGCTACAATGAGCAGTTCTTC
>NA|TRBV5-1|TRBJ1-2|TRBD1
CASSLTYFSNLKTGGVNYGYTF
TGCGCCAGCAGCTTGACCTACTTTTCAAACCTAAAGACAGGGGGAGTTAACTATGGCTACACCTTC
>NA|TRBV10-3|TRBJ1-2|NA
CAIWGGNYGYTF
TGTGCCATCTGGGGGGGGAACTATGGCTACACCTTC